This TCR beta chain was sequenced during a study of monozygotic twins with inflammatory bowel disease. CDR1 is SGHRS, CDR2 YFSETQ, per germline. This CDR3 comprises 14 residues. Each UMI, carrying a 6-nucleotide sample barcode, came from template switching. After re-calling the 5' RACE reads, TCRdb lists one entry per CDR3 protein, DNA absent. The sample holds a few hundred thousand distinct CDR3 sequences. This clonotype originated in a human donor with ulcerative colitis or Crohn's disease, or a healthy co-twin of an affected twin (not recorded which). The sequenced material came from blood. The rearrangement links TRBV5-1 to TRBJ2-3; there is no DNA to check the TCRdb D call of TRBD1. CDR3 sequence reads: CASKQVEGTDTQYF. Based on the CDR3 plus reference TRBV5-1 and TRBJ2-3, the full variable domain is KAGVTQTPRYLIKTRGQQVTLSCSPISGHRSVSWYQQTPGQGLQFLFEYFSETQRNKGNFPGRFSGRQFSNSRSEMNVSTLELGDSALYLCASKQVEGTDTQYFGPGTRLTVL.